The entry below describes one T cell receptor (beta chain). No antigen is known for it. The junction differs from germline at one of its ends, possibly a read error. The cohort excluded patients with autoimmune disease history or systemic immunosuppression. The data originate from a study of OX40 agonist ivuxolimab in advanced cancers. Study-level information: Subjects had a mean age of about 65 years, with a range of roughly 20 to 79; less than 90% were male. Study findings and constraints: There were, on average, more expanded clones in CD8+ T cells than in CD4+. Among the least clonally expanded were partial responders at 0.1-3.0 mg/kg.

Sequencing was performed with immunoSEQ multiplex PCR; in TCRdb, only in-frame clones are kept and a portion is missing. The sample yields 60,000 or so clones, 84% seen once. The sequence derives from an adult with an advanced solid tumor such as melanoma, head and neck, liver or kidney cancer. The sample in question was CD4+ or CD8+ T cells sorted from blood, obtained in a trial of the OX40 agonist ivuxolimab.

CDR3 coding DNA: TGCGCCAACAGCTTGGACCAAAAGGGAGCAAAACTGTTTTTT. Encoded protein: CANSLDQKGAKLFF. This rearrangement joins TRBV5-1 to TRBJ1-4, with D hard to call. The CDR3 contains 14 residues. The germline V gene encodes CDR1 SGHRS and CDR2 YFSETQ. The variable domain in full, completed from reference TRBV5-1 and TRBJ1-4, reads KAGVTQTPRYLIKTRGQQVTLSCSPISGHRSVSWYQQTPGQGLQFLFEYFSETQRNKGNFPGRFSGRQFSNSRSEMNVSTLELGDSALYLCANSLDQKGAKLFFGSGTQLSVL.